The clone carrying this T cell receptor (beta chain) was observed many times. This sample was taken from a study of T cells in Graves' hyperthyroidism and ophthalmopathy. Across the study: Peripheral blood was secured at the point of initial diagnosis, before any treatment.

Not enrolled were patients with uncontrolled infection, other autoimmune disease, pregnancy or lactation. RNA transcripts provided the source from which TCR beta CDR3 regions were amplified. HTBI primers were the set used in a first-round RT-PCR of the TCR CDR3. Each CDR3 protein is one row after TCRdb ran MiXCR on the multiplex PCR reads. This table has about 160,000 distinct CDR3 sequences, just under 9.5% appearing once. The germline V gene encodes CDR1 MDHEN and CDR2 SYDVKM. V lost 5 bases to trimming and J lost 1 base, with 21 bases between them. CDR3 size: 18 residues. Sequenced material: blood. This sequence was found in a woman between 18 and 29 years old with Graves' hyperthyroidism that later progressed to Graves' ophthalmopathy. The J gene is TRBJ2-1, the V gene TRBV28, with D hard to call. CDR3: CASSQIYRFLWSYNEQFF. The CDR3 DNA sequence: TGTGCCAGCAGTCAAATCTACAGATTTCTCTGGTCCTACAATGAGCAGTTCTTC. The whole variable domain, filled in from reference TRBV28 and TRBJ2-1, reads DVKVTQSSRYLVKRTGEKVFLECVQDMDHENMFWYRQDPGLGLRLIYFSYDVKMKEKGDIPEGYSVSREKKERFSLILESASTNQTSMYLCASSQIYRFLWSYNEQFFGPGTRLTVL.